This T cell receptor (beta chain) was captured in a study of T cells in Graves' hyperthyroidism and ophthalmopathy. TCR beta CDR3 regions were amplified from RNA transcripts. The HTBI set primed first-round TCR CDR3 RT-PCR. Each CDR3 protein is one row after TCRdb ran MiXCR on the multiplex PCR reads. Of approximately 98,000 distinct CDR3 sequences listed, around 37% are singletons. Details on this clonotype: One junction end does not reproduce the germline sequence, and a read error may be involved.

In germline, CDR1 is SEHNR, CDR2 FQNEAQ (reference sequence). The CDR3 has 15 residues. Diagnosis of hyperthyroidism was new in patients aged 18 to 65, and its duration was under 2 months. Exclusion followed for patients with uncontrolled infection, other autoimmune disease, pregnancy or lactation. Diagnoses rested on clinical symptoms, serum thyroxine and TRAb, thyroid ultrasound and orbital computed tomography. Input material: peripheral blood or thyroid tissue (not recorded which). V is TRBV7-9 and J is TRBJ2-3; D gene ambiguous. The receptor was derived from a woman aged 25 to 45 with Graves' hyperthyroidism. CDR3 nucleotides: TGTGCCGGCAGCTTCGACGGGTTGCGCACAGATACGCAGTATTTT. Translating it yields CAGSFDGLRTDTQYF.